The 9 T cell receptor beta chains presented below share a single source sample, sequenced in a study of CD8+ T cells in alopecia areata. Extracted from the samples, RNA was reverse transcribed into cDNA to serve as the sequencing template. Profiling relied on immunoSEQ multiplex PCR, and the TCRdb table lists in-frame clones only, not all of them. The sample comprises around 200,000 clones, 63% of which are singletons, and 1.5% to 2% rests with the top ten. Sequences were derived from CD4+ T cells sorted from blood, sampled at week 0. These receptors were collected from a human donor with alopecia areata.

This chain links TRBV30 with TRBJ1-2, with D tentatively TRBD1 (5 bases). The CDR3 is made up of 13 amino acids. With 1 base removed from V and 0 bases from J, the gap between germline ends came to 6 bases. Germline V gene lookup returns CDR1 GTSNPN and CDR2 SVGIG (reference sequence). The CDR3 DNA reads TGTGCCTGGAGTGCAGGGTCTAACTATGGCTACACCTTC. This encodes CAWSAGSNYGYTF.

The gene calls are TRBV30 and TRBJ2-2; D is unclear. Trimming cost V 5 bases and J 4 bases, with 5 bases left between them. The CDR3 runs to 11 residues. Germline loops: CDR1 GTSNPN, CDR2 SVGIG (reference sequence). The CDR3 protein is CAWRFTGELFF. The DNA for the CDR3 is TGTGCCTGGCGGTTCACCGGGGAGCTGTTTTTT.

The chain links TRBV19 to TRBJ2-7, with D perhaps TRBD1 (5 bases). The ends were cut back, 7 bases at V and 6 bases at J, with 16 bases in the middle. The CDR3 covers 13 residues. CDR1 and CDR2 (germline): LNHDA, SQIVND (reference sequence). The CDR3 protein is CASNQGTLGEQYF. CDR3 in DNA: TGTGCCAGTAACCAGGGTACTCTCGGCGAGCAGTACTTC.

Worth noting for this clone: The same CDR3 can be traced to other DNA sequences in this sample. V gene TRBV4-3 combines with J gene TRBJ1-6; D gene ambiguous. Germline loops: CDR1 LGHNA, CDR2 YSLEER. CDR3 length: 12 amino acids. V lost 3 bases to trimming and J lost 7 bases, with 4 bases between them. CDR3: CASSQVNSPLHF. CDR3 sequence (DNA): TGCGCCAGCAGCCAGGTGAATTCACCCCTCCACTTT.

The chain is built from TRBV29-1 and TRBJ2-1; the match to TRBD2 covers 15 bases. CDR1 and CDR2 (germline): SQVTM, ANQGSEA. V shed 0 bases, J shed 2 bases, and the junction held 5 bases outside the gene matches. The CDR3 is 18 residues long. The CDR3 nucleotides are TGCAGCGTTGAAGAGGGACTAGCGGGGGGTACCGCCTACAATGAGCAGTTCTTC. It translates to CSVEEGLAGGTAYNEQFF.

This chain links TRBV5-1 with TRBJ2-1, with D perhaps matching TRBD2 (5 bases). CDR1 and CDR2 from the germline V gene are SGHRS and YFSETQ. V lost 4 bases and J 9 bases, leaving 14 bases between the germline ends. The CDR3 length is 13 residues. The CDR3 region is CASSVRPEGEQFF. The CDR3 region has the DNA TGCGCCAGCAGCGTACGCCCAGAGGGTGAGCAGTTCTTC.

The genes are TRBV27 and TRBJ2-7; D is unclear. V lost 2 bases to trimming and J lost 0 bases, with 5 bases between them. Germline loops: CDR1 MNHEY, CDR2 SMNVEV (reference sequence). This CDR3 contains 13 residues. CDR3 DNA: TGTGCCAGCAGTTTACAAGTCTCCTACGAGCAGTACTTC. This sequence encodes CASSLQVSYEQYF.

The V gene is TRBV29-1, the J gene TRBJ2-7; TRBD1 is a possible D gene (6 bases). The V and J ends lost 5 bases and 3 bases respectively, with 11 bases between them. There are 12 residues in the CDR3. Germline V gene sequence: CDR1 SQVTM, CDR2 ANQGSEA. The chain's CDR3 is CSVSKGDYEQYF. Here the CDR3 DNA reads TGCAGCGTTTCAAAGGGGGACTACGAGCAGTACTTC.

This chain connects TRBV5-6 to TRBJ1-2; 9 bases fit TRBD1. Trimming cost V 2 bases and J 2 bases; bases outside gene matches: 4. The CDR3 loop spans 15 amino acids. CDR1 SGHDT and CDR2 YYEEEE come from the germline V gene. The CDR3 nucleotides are TGTGCCAGCAGCTTCAACAGGGGGCGGAACTATGGCTACACCTTC. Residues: CASSFNRGRNYGYTF. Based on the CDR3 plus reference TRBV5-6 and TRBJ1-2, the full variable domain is DAGVTQSPTHLIKTRGQQVTLRCSPKSGHDTVSWYQQALGQGPQFIFQYYEEEERQRGNFPDRFSGHQFPNYSSELNVNALLLGDSALYLCASSFNRGRNYGYTFGSGTRLTVV.